A single sample gave rise to the 22 T cell receptor beta chains below, sequenced in a study of T-cell memory formation after mild COVID-19. TCRdb fed the 5' RACE reads into MiXCR, producing one record per CDR3 protein. The table has approximately 190,000 distinct CDR3 sequences, 15% to 20% seen once; the top ten hold 2.4%. Specimen: PBMCs or a T cell subset sorted from them (not recorded which). The receptors originated from an adult woman who had mild COVID-19 (a few samples of this study predate the infection). Cell type and time point are not known.

The chain joins TRBV5-1 to TRBJ2-3; tentative D call: TRBD1 (6 bases). Trimming pared 4 bases from V and 3 bases from J, leaving 9 bases between. This CDR3 spans 13 amino acids. CDR1 and CDR2 (germline): SGHRS, YFSETQ. The chain's CDR3 is CASSLGQTDTQYF. CDR3 nucleotides: TGCGCCAGCAGCCTAGGACAGACAGATACGCAGTATTTT. Looking up the rest from reference TRBV5-1 and TRBJ2-3 gives the full variable domain: KAGVTQTPRYLIKTRGQQVTLSCSPISGHRSVSWYQQTPGQGLQFLFEYFSETQRNKGNFPGRFSGRQFSNSRSEMNVSTLELGDSALYLCASSLGQTDTQYFGPGTRLTVL.

This clonotype has more than one count but fewer than ten. The chain combines TRBV5-1 with TRBJ2-7, with 9 bases lining up with TRBD2. There are 15 residues in the CDR3. CDR1 is SGHRS, CDR2 YFSETQ, per germline. After removal of 5 bases from V and 5 bases from J, the junction contained 11 bases not matched to a gene. CDR3 sequence reads: CASRLSPAGGDEQYF. The CDR3 DNA follows: TGCGCCAGCAGGCTGTCTCCAGCGGGAGGTGACGAGCAGTACTTC.

V usage is TRBV29-1 and J usage is TRBJ2-1, with 9 nucleotides matching TRBD1. Germline-derived CDR1 and CDR2 are SQVTM and ANQGSEA. Trimming took 6 bases from V and 8 from J; bases not matched to a gene: 5. The CDR3 is made up of 12 amino acids. The CDR3 DNA sequence: TGCAGCGTCGCAACAGGGGGCCATGAGCAGTTCTTC. This gives the protein CSVATGGHEQFF.

This clonotype was seen a handful of times. One end of the junction varies from germline; a read error may be responsible. J is TRBJ1-2 and V is TRBV11-2; possibly TRBD1 for D (5 bases). From germline, CDR1 is SGHAT and CDR2 FQNNGV. The CDR3 loop spans 13 amino acids. In DNA, the CDR3 is TGTGCCAGCAGCTTCCGGGACTACCATGGTACCGACTTC. It specifies CASSFRDYHGTDF.

The chain uses TRBV5-1 and TRBJ1-2; D possibly corresponds to TRBD1 (5 bases). Trimming pared 3 bases from V and 3 bases from J, leaving 15 bases between. CDR1 and CDR2 from the germline V gene are SGHRS and YFSETQ. This CDR3 comprises 15 residues. CDR3 DNA sequence: TGCGCCAGCAGCTCTTCCGGCCAGGGTGACTATGGCTACACCTTC. Encoded protein: CASSSSGQGDYGYTF.

This sequence joins TRBV6-6 and TRBJ2-7; 10 bases fit TRBD2. The ends lost 7 bases at V and 7 bases at J; junction bases unmatched: 4. Germline V gives CDR1 MNHNY, CDR2 SVGAGI (reference sequence). The CDR3 is 12 residues long. This CDR3 is CASTSGGGEQYF. For the CDR3, the DNA is TGTGCCAGCACTAGCGGGGGAGGGGAGCAGTACTTC.

This clonotype has a count of ten or more. One end of the junction is discordant with germline, which a read error may explain. The V gene is TRBV5-1, the J gene TRBJ1-1; D may be TRBD1 (5 bases). This CDR3 region has 11 residues. CDR1 and CDR2 (germline): SGHRS, YFSETQ. CDR3 protein: CASSLDREAFF. DNA for the CDR3: TGTGCCAGCAGCCTCGACAGAGAAGCTTTCTTT.

This clonotype was observed a few times. The gene calls are TRBV5-1 and TRBJ2-7; the D call may be TRBD1 or TRBD2 (5 bases each). Germline V gene sequence: CDR1 SGHRS, CDR2 YFSETQ. V lost 0 bases, J lost 2 bases, and 15 bases lay in between. The CDR3 has 16 residues. The CDR3 is CASSLGFGGPPYEQYF. Written as DNA, the CDR3 is TGCGCCAGCAGCTTGGGGTTTGGGGGTCCCCCCTACGAGCAGTACTTC.

This clonotype turned up a few times. This sequence joins TRBV7-2 and TRBJ2-5; 8 bases are a match to TRBD1. Trimming at V came to 4 bases and at J to 5 bases, leaving 6 bases not matched to a gene. CDR1 SGHTA and CDR2 FQGNSA come from the germline V gene. The CDR3 runs to 14 residues. The CDR3 bases are TGTGCCAGCAGCTCCGGGACAGGATGGGAGACCCAGTACTTC. The encoded protein is CASSSGTGWETQYF.

This clonotype showed up many times. The V call is TRBV12-3 or TRBV12-4, the J call TRBJ2-7; TRBD1 matches 8 bases. The CDR3 length is 13 residues. V lost 6 bases, J lost 5 bases, and 6 bases stayed unmatched. The DNA for the CDR3 is TGTGCCAGCAGCGACAGGGGACGGGACGAGCAGTACTTC. Protein: CASSDRGRDEQYF.

This clonotype has just a few counts. The CDR3 loop reads CASSFTGTGETQYF. The CDR3 coding sequence is TGTGCCAGCAGTTTCACAGGGACTGGAGAGACCCAGTACTTC. The chain couples TRBV6-5 to TRBJ2-5, with D perhaps being TRBD1 or TRBD2 (6 bases each). The CDR3 is 14 residues long. Germline V CDR1 and CDR2: MNHEY, SVGAGI. V lost 4 bases, J lost 4 bases, and 13 bases lay in between.

The chain carries TRBV12-3 or TRBV12-4 and TRBJ2-1, with D possibly matching TRBD2 (7 bases). The CDR3 covers 13 residues. Trimming took off 5 bases at V and 6 bases at J, with 11 bases between the two ends. In DNA form, the CDR3 reads TGTGCCAGCAGTCGGGGAGGGGGCAATGAGCAGTTCTTC. This sequence encodes CASSRGGGNEQFF.

This chain joins TRBV6-5 and TRBJ2-2, with D possibly being TRBD2 (5 bases). Germline CDR1 and CDR2: MNHEY and SVGAGI. This CDR3 comprises 14 residues. Trimming removed 5 bases at V and 1 base at J, with 8 bases between. CDR3 sequence: CASSPSRNTGELFF. CDR3 DNA sequence: TGTGCCAGCAGTCCTAGCCGGAACACCGGGGAGCTGTTTTTT.

This clonotype was seen a few times. V gene TRBV27 combines with J gene TRBJ1-2; D unclear. Trimming removed 3 bases at V and 1 base at J, with 9 bases between. Germline CDR1 and CDR2: MNHEY and SMNVEV (reference sequence). CDR3 length: 14 amino acids. CDR3 protein: CASSFRQSNYGYTF. CDR3 DNA: TGTGCCAGCAGTTTCCGCCAGAGTAACTATGGCTACACCTTC.

This clonotype occurred a few times. The gene calls are TRBV7-8 and TRBJ2-2, with D possibly being TRBD1 (6 bases). The V end was cut by 0 bases, the J end by 7 bases, with 12 bases between. Germline V gene data show CDR1 as SGHVS and CDR2 as FQNEAQ. The CDR3 contains 15 residues. CDR3 in amino acids: CASSLAQGGVGELFF. CDR3 DNA: TGTGCCAGCAGCTTAGCACAGGGCGGTGTCGGGGAGCTGTTTTTT.

This clonotype has ten or more counts. The V and J genes are TRBV9 and TRBJ2-6; D remains unclear. With 2 bases removed from V and 4 bases from J, the gap between germline ends came to 10 bases. Germline CDR1 and CDR2: SGDLS and YYNGEE. The CDR3 runs 15 residues. CDR3 sequence: CASSVLGHGANVLTF. DNA for the CDR3: TGTGCCAGCAGCGTTCTAGGGCACGGGGCCAACGTCCTGACTTTC. The complete variable domain, with remaining parts taken from reference TRBV9 and TRBJ2-6, reads DSGVTQTPKHLITATGQRVTLRCSPRSGDLSVYWYQQSLDQGLQFLIQYYNGEERAKGNILERFSAQQFPDLHSELNLSSLELGDSALYFCASSVLGHGANVLTFGAGSRLTVL.

This sequence joins TRBV29-1 and TRBJ2-7; D unclear. Germline V gene sequence: CDR1 SQVTM, CDR2 ANQGSEA. V lost 4 bases and J lost 1, with 8 bases in between. CDR3 length: 12 residues. CDR3 sequence reads: CSVVGQSYEQYF. The CDR3, as DNA: TGCAGCGTTGTTGGTCAGTCCTACGAGCAGTACTTC.

This clonotype was counted a few times. V gene TRBV7-3 combines with J gene TRBJ2-1; 10 nucleotides line up with TRBD2. There are 15 residues in the CDR3. From germline, CDR1 is SGHTA and CDR2 FQGTGA. V gave up 5 bases and J gave up 10 bases; unmatched junction bases: 11. CDR3 protein: CASSASGGAGVEQFF. In nucleotides, the CDR3 is TGTGCCAGCAGCGCAAGCGGGGGGGCTGGAGTGGAGCAGTTCTTC.

The rearrangement links TRBV25-1 to TRBJ2-2; D unclear. The CDR3 contains 14 residues. In germline, CDR1 is MGHDK, CDR2 SYGVNS. V dropped 0 bases and J dropped 5 bases, with 7 bases sitting between them. The CDR3 nucleotides are TGTGCCAGCAGTGAATATGGTGGGACCGGGGAGCTGTTTTTT. Translation gives CASSEYGGTGELFF.

This chain joins TRBV18 and TRBJ2-5; D unresolved. Per the germline V gene, CDR1 is KGHSH and CDR2 is LQKENI. V shed 3 bases and J shed 3 bases, with 8 bases lying between them. The CDR3 extends over 13 amino acids. This CDR3 reads CASSPSMEETQYF. The CDR3 DNA reads TGTGCCAGCTCACCCTCAATGGAAGAGACCCAGTACTTC.

This clonotype has more than one count but fewer than ten. The chain employs TRBV29-1 and TRBJ2-2, with TRBD1 identical over 8 bases. In germline, CDR1 is SQVTM, CDR2 ANQGSEA. V gave up 4 bases and J gave up 5 bases; unmatched junction bases: 9. The CDR3 has 15 amino acids. In DNA, the CDR3 is TGCAGCGTTGCCCCGACAGGGGCCTTTACCGGGGAGCTGTTTTTT. Amino acid sequence: CSVAPTGAFTGELFF.

In this sample, this clonotype is medium-sized (0.01 to 0.1%). V gene TRBV12-3 or TRBV12-4 combines with J gene TRBJ1-1, with D perhaps matching TRBD1 (5 bases). The CDR3 length is 15 residues. Trimming removed 2 bases from V and 0 bases from J, with 10 bases in between. CDR3 in DNA: TGTGCCAGCAGTTTACAGGGAGGGTTGAACACTGAAGCTTTCTTT. Its protein product is CASSLQGGLNTEAFF.